This TCR beta chain originates from a study of graft-versus-host responses after intestinal transplantation. Overall study context: Transplant types were multivisceral, liver-intestinal, or isolated intestinal. Induction using anti-thymocyte globulin, followed by tacrolimus and steroids for approximately three years, was given to all recipients. Points from the study as a whole: Individuals who had graft-donor T cell macrochimerism had allografts that showed high graft-versus-host to host-versus-graft clonal ratios. Investigators detected GvH clones in recipient marrow, with some emerging earlier in ileum or blood.

Comments on this clone: Its specificity is not known.

In germline, CDR1 is SGHTA, CDR2 FQGNSA. V was clipped by 4 bases and J by 2 bases; unmatched bases: 5. The CDR3 is 17 amino acids. TCRdb's table, derived via immunoSEQ multiplex PCR, lists solely in-frame clones and lacks some. The sample includes tens of thousands of clones, under 95% of them seen just once. The sequence came from a human donor who received an intestinal transplant. Source: unstimulated CD8+ T cells sorted from spleen or lymph node cells, taken before intestinal transplant. The chain uses TRBV7-2 and TRBJ2-3; 14 bases match TRBD2. For the CDR3, the DNA is TGTGCCAGCAGCTCGGGACTAGCGGGGGCTGACACAGATACGCAGTATTTT. It specifies CASSSGLAGADTDTQYF.